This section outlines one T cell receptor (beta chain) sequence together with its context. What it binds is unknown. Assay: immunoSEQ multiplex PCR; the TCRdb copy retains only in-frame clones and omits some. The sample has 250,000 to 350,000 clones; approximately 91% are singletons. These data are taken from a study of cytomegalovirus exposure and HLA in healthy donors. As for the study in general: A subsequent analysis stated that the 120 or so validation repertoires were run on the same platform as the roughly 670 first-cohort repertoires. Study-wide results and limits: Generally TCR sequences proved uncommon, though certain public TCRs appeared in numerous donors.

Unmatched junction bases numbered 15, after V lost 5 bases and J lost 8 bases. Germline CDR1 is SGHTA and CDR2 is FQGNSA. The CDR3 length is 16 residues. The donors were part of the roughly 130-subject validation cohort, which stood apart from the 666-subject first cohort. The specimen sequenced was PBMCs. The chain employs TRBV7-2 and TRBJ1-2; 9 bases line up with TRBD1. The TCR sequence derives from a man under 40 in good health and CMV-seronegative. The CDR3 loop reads CASSARTGTGNRGYTF. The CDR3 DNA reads TGTGCCAGCAGCGCACGCACCGGGACAGGGAATCGGGGCTACACCTTC.